This TCR beta chain emerged from a study of T cells in tuberculosis. The data were produced by immunoSEQ multiplex PCR, yet TCRdb's version contains in-frame clones alone and is incomplete. The data show roughly 30,000 clones, about 84% seen once. Documented time point: new active TB diagnosis, blood taken before or within 7 days of starting treatment. The sample here was PBMCs, taken at tuberculosis diagnosis. This clonotype was obtained from an adult with tuberculosis.

CDR3 sequence (DNA): TGTGCCAGCAGCCAGGGACAGGTGGGCCAGCCCCAGCATTTT. Protein product: CASSQGQVGQPQHF. The chain employs TRBV5-5 and TRBJ1-5, with 8 bases matching TRBD1. After removal of 4 bases from V and 7 bases from J, the junction contained 7 bases not matched to a gene. Germline V CDR1 and CDR2: SGHKS, YYEKEE (reference sequence). The CDR3 is made up of 14 amino acids.